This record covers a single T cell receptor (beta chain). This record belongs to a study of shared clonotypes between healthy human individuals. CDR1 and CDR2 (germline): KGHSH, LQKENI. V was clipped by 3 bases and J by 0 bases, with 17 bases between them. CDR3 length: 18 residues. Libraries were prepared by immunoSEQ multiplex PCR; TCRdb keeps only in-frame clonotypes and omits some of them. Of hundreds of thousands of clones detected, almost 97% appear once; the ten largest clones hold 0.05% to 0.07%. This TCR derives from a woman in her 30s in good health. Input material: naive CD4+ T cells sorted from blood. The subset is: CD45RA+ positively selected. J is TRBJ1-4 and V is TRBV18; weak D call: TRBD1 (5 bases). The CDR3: CASSPRPGTLATNEKLFF. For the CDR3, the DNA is TGTGCCAGCTCACCTCGGCCCGGGACCCTTGCAACTAATGAAAAACTGTTTTTT. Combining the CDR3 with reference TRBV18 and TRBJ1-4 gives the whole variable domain NAGVMQNPRHLVRRRGQEARLRCSPMKGHSHVYWYRQLPEEGLKFMVYLQKENIIDESGMPKERFSAEFPKEGPSILRIQQVVRGDSAAYFCASSPRPGTLATNEKLFFGSGTQLSVL.